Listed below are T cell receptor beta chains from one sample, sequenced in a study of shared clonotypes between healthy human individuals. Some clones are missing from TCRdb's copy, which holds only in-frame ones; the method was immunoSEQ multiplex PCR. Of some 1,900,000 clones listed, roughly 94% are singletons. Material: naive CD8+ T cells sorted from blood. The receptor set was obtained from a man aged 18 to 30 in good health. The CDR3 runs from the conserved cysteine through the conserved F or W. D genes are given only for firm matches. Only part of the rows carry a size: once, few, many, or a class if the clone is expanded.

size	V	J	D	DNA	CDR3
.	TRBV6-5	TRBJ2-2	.	TGTGCCAGCAGTTACGAGTACACCGGGGAGCTGTTTTTT	CASSYEYTGELFF
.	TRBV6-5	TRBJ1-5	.	TGTGCCAGCAGCCTTCTTATCGGGTACCAGCCCCAGCATTTT	CASSLLIGYQPQHF
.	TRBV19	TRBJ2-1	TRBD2	TGTGCCAGTAGTCCACTAGCGGGAGGCCTCGGGGATGAGCAGTTCTTC	CASSPLAGGLGDEQFF
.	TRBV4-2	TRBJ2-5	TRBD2	TGTGCCAGCAGCCAAGATCCGGGGGGAGATTCAAGAGGGACCCAGTACTTC	CASSQDPGGDSRGTQYF
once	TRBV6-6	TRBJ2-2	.	TGTGCCAGCAGTTTCCTCTCGGCCGGGGAGCTGTTTTTT	CASSFLSAGELFF
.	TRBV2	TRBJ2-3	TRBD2	TGTGCCAGCAACGGGGGGGCTCTCGATACGCAGTATTTT	CASNGGALDTQYF
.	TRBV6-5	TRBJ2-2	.	TGTGCCAGCAGTTACTCGGGGGGTGCCGGGGAGCTGTTTTTT	CASSYSGGAGELFF
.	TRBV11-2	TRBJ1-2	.	TGTGCCAGCAGCTTAGGTACAGTCTATGGCTACACCTTC	CASSLGTVYGYTF
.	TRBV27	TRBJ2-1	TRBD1	TGTGCCAGCAGTTTATTACAGGGGTTAGAAAATGAGCAGTTCTTC	CASSLLQGLENEQFF
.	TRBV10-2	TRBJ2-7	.	TGCGCCAGCAGTGAGTTAAACCCCTACGAGCAGTACTTC	CASSELNPYEQYF
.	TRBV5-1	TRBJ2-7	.	TGCGCCAGCAGTCTGGACGGCTACGAGCAGTACTTC	CASSLDGYEQYF
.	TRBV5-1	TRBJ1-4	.	TGCGCCAGCAGCTTTGGGACTCCCTGGGAAAAACTGTTTTTT	CASSFGTPWEKLFF
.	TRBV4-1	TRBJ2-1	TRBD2	TGCGCCAGCAGCCTTTGGGGGGGAGACAATGAGCAGTTCTTC	CASSLWGGDNEQFF
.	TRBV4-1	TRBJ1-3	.	TGCGCCAGCAGCCACATCGGGGGGGGCGGAAACACCATATATTTT	CASSHIGGGGNTIYF
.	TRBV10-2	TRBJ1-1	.	TGCGCCAGCAGTGAGGAGGGATCTGAAGCTTTCTTT	CASSEEGSEAFF
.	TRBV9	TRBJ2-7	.	TGTGCCAGCAGCGTATCCGGCCTACCCGAGGAGCAGTACTTC	CASSVSGLPEEQYF
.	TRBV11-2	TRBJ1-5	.	TGTGCCAGCAGCTTAGCGGCAGGTCCTCATCAGCCCCAGCATTTT	CASSLAAGPHQPQHF
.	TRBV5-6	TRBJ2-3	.	TGTGCCAGCAGCTTGGAGGGATACACAGATACGCAGTATTTT	CASSLEGYTDTQYF
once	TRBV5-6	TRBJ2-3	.	TGTGCCAGCAGCTTTTCTAGCCCAGATACGCAGTATTTT	CASSFSSPDTQYF
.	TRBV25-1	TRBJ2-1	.	TGTGCCAGCAGTCTTACCGTCACTTCCTACAATGAGCAGTTCTTC	CASSLTVTSYNEQFF
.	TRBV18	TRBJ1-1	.	TGTGCCAGCTCACCTTCGCGTCAGGAGGGGCTTGGAACTGAAGCTTTCTTT	CASSPSRQEGLGTEAFF
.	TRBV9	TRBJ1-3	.	TGTGCCAGCAGCCTCGATGGGGGGGCTGACATATATTTT	CASSLDGGADIYF
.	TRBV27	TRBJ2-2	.	TGTGCCAGCAGCCCCGTGGGGACCGGGGAGCTGTTTTTT	CASSPVGTGELFF
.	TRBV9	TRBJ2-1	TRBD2	TGTGCCAGCAGCCCCCGGGCTAGCGGGCCAACCTGGGGTGAGCAGTTCTTC	CASSPRASGPTWGEQFF